These 8 T cell receptor beta chains originate from one sample sequenced in a study of blood T cell repertoires in COVID-19. The method was immunoSEQ multiplex PCR; TCRdb's version includes in-frame clones alone and lacks a portion of them. The sample has a few hundred thousand clones; approximately 81% are singletons. Sequencing was performed on peripheral blood. These TCRs come from a woman between 18 and 29 years old with acute or convalescent COVID-19.

This clone has only one observation. The rearrangement links TRBV7-2 to TRBJ2-3; 9 bases agree with TRBD1. CDR1 and CDR2 from the germline V gene are SGHTA and FQGNSA. The CDR3 loop spans 16 amino acids. The J segment lost 3 bases and the V segment lost 2 bases, leaving 6 bases of the junction unmatched. Here the CDR3 DNA reads TGTGCCAGCAGCTTAACCTGGGACAGGGTGACAGATACGCAGTATTTT. It codes for CASSLTWDRVTDTQYF.

This clone was recorded a few times. The J gene is TRBJ1-3, the V gene TRBV7-3; 7 bases agree with TRBD1. V gave up 5 bases and J gave up 6 bases; unmatched junction bases: 10. The CDR3 is 15 residues long. Germline V CDR1 and CDR2: SGHTA, FQGTGA. The CDR3 region has the DNA TGTGCCAGCAGCGTAAACAACCAGGGGGAAAACACCATATATTTT. Its protein product is CASSVNNQGENTIYF.

The gene calls are TRBV5-5 and TRBJ1-1; the D is unclear. V was trimmed by 4 bases and J by 1 base, leaving 14 bases between them. CDR1 and CDR2 (germline): SGHKS, YYEKEE (reference sequence). The CDR3 contains 15 residues. CDR3: CASSEYRESNTEAFF. The CDR3 DNA reads as TGTGCCAGCAGCGAATACAGAGAATCGAACACTGAAGCTTTCTTT.

V and J are TRBV10-3 and TRBJ2-7; weak D call: TRBD2 (5 bases). Trimming pared 5 bases from V and 1 base from J, leaving 9 bases between. CDR3 size: 13 residues. CDR1 is ENHRY, CDR2 SYGVKD, per germline. The CDR3 spells CAISTGNSYEQYF. CDR3 DNA: TGTGCCATCAGTACCGGGAATTCCTACGAGCAGTACTTC.

V usage is TRBV29-1 and J usage is TRBJ1-1, with a weak D call TRBD1 (6 bases). This CDR3 spans 14 amino acids. The V end lost 2 bases, the J end lost 5 bases, and 15 bases lay between the germline ends. Germline V gene lookup returns CDR1 SQVTM and CDR2 ANQGSEA. CDR3 amino acids: CSVEWLPGATEAFF. For the CDR3, the DNA is TGCAGCGTTGAATGGTTGCCAGGGGCGACTGAAGCTTTCTTT.

This chain joins TRBV19 and TRBJ1-1; 8 bases are shared with TRBD1. Germline V CDR1 and CDR2: LNHDA, SQIVND (reference sequence). Trimming at V came to 5 bases and at J to 5 bases, leaving 10 bases not matched to a gene. This CDR3 has 15 amino acids. CDR3 residues: CASSPGIQGGTEAFF. The CDR3 DNA reads as TGTGCCAGTAGTCCAGGGATACAGGGGGGGACTGAAGCTTTCTTT.

The chain carries TRBV11-2 and TRBJ2-1; no clear D. The V and J ends lost 3 bases and 0 bases respectively, with 12 bases between them. CDR3 length: 16 residues. Germline V gene data show CDR1 as SGHAT and CDR2 as FQNNGV. CDR3 region: CASSFVMVSSYNEQFF. The CDR3 coding sequence is TGTGCCAGCAGCTTTGTCATGGTGAGCTCCTACAATGAGCAGTTCTTC.

V gene TRBV7-3 combines with J gene TRBJ2-1, with 8 bases that match TRBD2. V lost 2 bases, J lost 7 bases, and 7 bases stayed unmatched. CDR3 length: 15 amino acids. From germline, CDR1 is SGHTA and CDR2 FQGTGA. The CDR3: CASSLGREVMNEQFF. The CDR3 DNA reads as TGTGCCAGCAGCTTAGGGCGGGAGGTGATGAATGAGCAGTTCTTC.